The source of this TCR beta chain is a study of technical replicates of blood from a few donors. V shed 3 bases and J shed 4 bases, with 10 bases lying between them. Germline V gene sequence: CDR1 SGHRS, CDR2 YFSETQ. The CDR3 runs 14 residues. Profiled with immunoSEQ multiplex PCR; TCRdb holds only in-frame clones, not every one. The sample has some 70,000 clones, 92% seen once. This TCR was sampled from a human donor in good health. Sequenced sample: T cells isolated from PBMCs. The chain recombines TRBV5-1 with TRBJ2-2; maybe TRBD1 (5 bases). CDR3 sequence reads: CASSSTAGTGELFF. The CDR3 nucleotides are TGCGCCAGCAGCTCGACAGCCGGCACCGGGGAGCTGTTTTTT.